This T cell receptor (beta chain) was documented in a study of blood T cell repertoires in COVID-19. Study overall: T cells, B-cell-depleted T cells, or PBMCs provided the cDNA or gDNA that served as material.

Some clones are missing from TCRdb's copy, which holds only in-frame ones; the method was immunoSEQ multiplex PCR. Among about 190,000 clones, about 90% were seen once, and the ten largest hold approximately 0.62%. V was pared by 1 base and J by 5 bases, with 8 bases of the junction left unmatched. This CDR3 is 16 amino acids long. Germline assignment: CDR1 MGHRA and CDR2 YSYEKL. The sequenced sample consisted of peripheral blood. This receptor was taken from a man over 45 with acute or convalescent COVID-19. The chain couples TRBV4-1 to TRBJ2-1; 7 positions match TRBD1. CDR3 region: CASSQVRAGGHNEQFF. In nucleotides, the CDR3 is TGCGCCAGCAGCCAAGTCCGGGCAGGGGGTCACAATGAGCAGTTCTTC.